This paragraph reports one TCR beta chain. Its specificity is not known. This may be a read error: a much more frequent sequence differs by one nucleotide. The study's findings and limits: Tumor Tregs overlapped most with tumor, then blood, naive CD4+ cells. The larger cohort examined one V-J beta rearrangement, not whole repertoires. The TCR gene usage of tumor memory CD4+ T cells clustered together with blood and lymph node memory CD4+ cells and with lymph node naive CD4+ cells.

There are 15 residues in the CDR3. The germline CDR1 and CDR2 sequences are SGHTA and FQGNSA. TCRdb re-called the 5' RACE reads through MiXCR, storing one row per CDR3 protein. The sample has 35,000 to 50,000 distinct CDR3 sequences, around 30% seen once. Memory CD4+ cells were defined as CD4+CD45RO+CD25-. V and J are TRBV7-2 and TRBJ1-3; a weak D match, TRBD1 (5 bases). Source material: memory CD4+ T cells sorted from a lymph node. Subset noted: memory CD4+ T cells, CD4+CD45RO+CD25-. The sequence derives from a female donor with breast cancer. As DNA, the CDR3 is TGTGCCGGCAGCTCCGCAAGGGGTTCAGGAAACACCATATATTTT. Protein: CAGSSARGSGNTIYF.